The rows below give T cell receptor beta chains drawn from one sample of a study of T-cell memory formation after mild COVID-19. TCRdb re-analysed the 5' RACE reads in MiXCR, keeping a single row per CDR3 protein. The sample has about 130,000 distinct CDR3 sequences, about 6% seen once. The sample consisted of PBMCs or a T cell subset sorted from them (not recorded which). These receptors were obtained from an adult woman who had mild COVID-19 (a few samples of this study predate the infection). Cell type and time point are not known. The conserved cysteine and the conserved F or W are not part of the CDR3 here. The size entry is marked missing in some rows and otherwise reads once, few, many or a size class.

j_call	v_call	clone_size	cdr3_aa
TRBJ2-7	TRBV3-1	.	ASSQDPATGLTYEQY
TRBJ2-1	TRBV14	few	ASSQGMGNEQF
TRBJ2-3	TRBV12-3/TRBV12-4	.	ASSLRTSSTDTQY
TRBJ2-1	TRBV29-1	few	SVVTPEQF
TRBJ2-2	TRBV24-1	many	ATSDPGTSATGELF
TRBJ1-6	TRBV20-1	.	SARRDDNSPLH
TRBJ2-5	TRBV6-2/TRBV6-3	few	ASSYQTPLETQY
TRBJ1-5	TRBV18	few	ASSPPGGQGANQPQH
TRBJ2-2	TRBV7-9	many	ASSLAGGTGELF
TRBJ1-1	TRBV20-1	many	SARITGPMNTEAF
TRBJ2-5	TRBV29-1	many	SVEERAYQETQY
TRBJ1-6	TRBV5-5	.	ASSLDGHPNSPLH
TRBJ2-3	TRBV27	few	ASRLLEGTDTQY
TRBJ2-6	TRBV4-2	many	ASSQPRLAGYGSGANVLT
TRBJ2-4	TRBV2	few	ASSMGPQGVQNIQY
TRBJ1-6	TRBV5-1	many	ASSFNPDRANSPLH
TRBJ1-1	TRBV5-1	many	ASSLFQGTNTEAF
TRBJ1-2	TRBV20-1	many	SASRTLTNYGYT
TRBJ2-5	TRBV5-1	many	ASSLGAGGSQETQY
TRBJ2-7	TRBV20-1	many	SARTSPYEQY
TRBJ1-1	TRBV5-1	.	ASSWGQGNTEAF
TRBJ2-1	TRBV7-9	.	ASMYEQF
TRBJ2-2	TRBV11-3	few	ASSYGTGSPGELF
TRBJ2-6	TRBV24-1	many	ATSDSMGLAGGLLSAGANVLT
TRBJ2-1	TRBV12-3/TRBV12-4	few	ASSPRSAGDFYNEQF
TRBJ2-7	TRBV3-1	.	ASSPPGLAAYEQY
TRBJ2-1	TRBV20-1	few	SARGLAGGHNEQF
TRBJ2-7	TRBV6-6	.	ASSYSREGGYEQY
TRBJ1-1	TRBV6-5	few	ASSAGTGGETEAF
TRBJ1-2	TRBV5-1	many	ASSLAISTRGYGYT
TRBJ1-2	TRBV27	many	ASSPRTGTVGT
TRBJ1-2	TRBV5-1	few	ASSLSRMGARGYT
TRBJ2-5	TRBV7-9	few	ASSRTSRGTGADQY
TRBJ2-3	TRBV7-8	many	ASSLVSGSTDTQY
TRBJ1-1	TRBV7-2	.	ASSLWAGQLNTEAF